This entry describes one T cell receptor beta chain. Profiling relied on immunoSEQ multiplex PCR, and the TCRdb table lists in-frame clones only, not all of them. The profile shows approximately 74,000 clones, 75% to 90% of them singletons. This sample is drawn from a study of T cell responses to AZD1222 COVID-19 vaccine. The CDR3 runs to 15 residues. Deletions cut 3 bases from V and 5 bases from J, with 14 bases between. Looked up from germline, CDR1 is SGHRS and CDR2 is YFSETQ. The material sequenced was peripheral blood, taken on day 0 of AZD1222 vaccination. The sequence was obtained from an adult in good health. The gene calls are TRBV5-1 and TRBJ1-4; D possibly corresponds to TRBD1 (5 bases). CDR3 loop: CASSSGASDNEKLFF. In DNA, the CDR3 is TGCGCCAGCAGCTCCGGGGCCAGTGACAATGAAAAACTGTTTTTT.